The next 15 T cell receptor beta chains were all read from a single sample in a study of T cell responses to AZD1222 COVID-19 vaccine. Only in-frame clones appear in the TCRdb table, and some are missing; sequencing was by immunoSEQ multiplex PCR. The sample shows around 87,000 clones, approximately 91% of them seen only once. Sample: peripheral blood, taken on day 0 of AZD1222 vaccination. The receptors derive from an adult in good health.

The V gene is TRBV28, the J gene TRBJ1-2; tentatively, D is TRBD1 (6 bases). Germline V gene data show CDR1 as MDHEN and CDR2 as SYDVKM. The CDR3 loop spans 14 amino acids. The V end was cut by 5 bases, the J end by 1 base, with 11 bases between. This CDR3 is CASSTGIFNYGYTF. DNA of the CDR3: TGTGCCAGCAGTACAGGGATTTTTAACTATGGCTACACCTTC.

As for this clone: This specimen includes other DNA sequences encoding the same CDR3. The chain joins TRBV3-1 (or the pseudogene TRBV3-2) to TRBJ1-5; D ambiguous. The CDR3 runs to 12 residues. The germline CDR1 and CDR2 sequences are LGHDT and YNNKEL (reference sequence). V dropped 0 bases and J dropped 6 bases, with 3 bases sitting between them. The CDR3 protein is CASSQEGQPQHF. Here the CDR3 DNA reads TGTGCCAGCAGCCAAGAGGGTCAGCCCCAGCATTTT.

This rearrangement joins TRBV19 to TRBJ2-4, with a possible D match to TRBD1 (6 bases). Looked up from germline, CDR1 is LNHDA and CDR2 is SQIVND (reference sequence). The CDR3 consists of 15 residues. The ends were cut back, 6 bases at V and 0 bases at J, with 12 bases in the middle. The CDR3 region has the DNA TGTGCCAGTAGGGGGGCAGGGCTAGCCAAAAACATTCAGTACTTC. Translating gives CASRGAGLAKNIQYF.

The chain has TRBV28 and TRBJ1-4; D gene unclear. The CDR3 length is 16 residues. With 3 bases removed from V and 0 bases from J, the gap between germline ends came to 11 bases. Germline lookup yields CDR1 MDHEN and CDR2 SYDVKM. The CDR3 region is CASSFPLAATNEKLFF. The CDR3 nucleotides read TGTGCCAGCAGTTTTCCATTAGCTGCAACTAATGAAAAACTGTTTTTT.

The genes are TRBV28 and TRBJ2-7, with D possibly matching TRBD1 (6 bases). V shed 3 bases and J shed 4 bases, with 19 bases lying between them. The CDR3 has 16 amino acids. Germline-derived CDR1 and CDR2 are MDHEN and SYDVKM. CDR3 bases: TGTGCCAGCAGTTTCCGGACAGTGGTTGGTTCTTACGAGCAGTACTTC. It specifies CASSFRTVVGSYEQYF.

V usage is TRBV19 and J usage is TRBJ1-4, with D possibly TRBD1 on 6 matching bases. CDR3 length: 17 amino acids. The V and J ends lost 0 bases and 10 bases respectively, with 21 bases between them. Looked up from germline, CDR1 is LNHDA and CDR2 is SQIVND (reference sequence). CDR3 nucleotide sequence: TGTGCCAGTAGTATAGAAAATGTTCGGGACATCCGTCGAAAACTGTTTTTT. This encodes CASSIENVRDIRRKLFF.

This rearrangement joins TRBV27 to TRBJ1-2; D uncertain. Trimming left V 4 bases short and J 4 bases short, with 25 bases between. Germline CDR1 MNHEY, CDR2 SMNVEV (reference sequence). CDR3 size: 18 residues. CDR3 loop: CASSSRTYQDGAPYGYTF. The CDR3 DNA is TGTGCCAGCAGTTCCCGGACTTACCAGGACGGCGCACCCTATGGCTACACCTTC.

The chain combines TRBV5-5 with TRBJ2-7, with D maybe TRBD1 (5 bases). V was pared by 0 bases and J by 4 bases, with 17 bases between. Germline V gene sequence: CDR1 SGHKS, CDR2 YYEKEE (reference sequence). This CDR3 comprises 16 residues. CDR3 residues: CASSLGGTQGLYEQYF. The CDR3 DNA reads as TGTGCCAGCAGCTTGGGTGGCACGCAGGGTTTATACGAGCAGTACTTC.

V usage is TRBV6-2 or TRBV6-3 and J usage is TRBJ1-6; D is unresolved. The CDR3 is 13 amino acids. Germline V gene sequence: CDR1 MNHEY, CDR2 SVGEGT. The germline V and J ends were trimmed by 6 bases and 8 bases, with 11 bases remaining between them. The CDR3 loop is CASSRYTDSPLHF. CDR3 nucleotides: TGTGCCAGCAGCCGATATACCGATTCACCCCTCCACTTT.

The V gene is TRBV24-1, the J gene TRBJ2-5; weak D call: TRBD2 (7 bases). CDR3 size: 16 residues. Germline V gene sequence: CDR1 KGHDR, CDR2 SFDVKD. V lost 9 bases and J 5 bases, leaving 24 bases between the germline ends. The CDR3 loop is CATGEGRGHWGETQYF. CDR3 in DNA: TGTGCCACCGGGGAGGGGCGGGGGCACTGGGGGGAGACCCAGTACTTC.

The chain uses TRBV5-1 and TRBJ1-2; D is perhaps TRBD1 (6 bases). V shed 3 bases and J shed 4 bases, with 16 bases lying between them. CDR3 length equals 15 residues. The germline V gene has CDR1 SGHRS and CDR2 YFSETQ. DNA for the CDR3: TGCGCCAGCAGCTCGCAACAGGGAGGATCCTATGGCTACACCTTC. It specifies CASSSQQGGSYGYTF.

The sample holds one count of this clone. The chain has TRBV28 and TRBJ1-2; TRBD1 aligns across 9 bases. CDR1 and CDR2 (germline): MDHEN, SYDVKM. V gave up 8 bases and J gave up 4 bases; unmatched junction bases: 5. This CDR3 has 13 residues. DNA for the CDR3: TGTGCCAGCCTTGACAGGGGGACCTATGGCTACACCTTC. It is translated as CASLDRGTYGYTF.

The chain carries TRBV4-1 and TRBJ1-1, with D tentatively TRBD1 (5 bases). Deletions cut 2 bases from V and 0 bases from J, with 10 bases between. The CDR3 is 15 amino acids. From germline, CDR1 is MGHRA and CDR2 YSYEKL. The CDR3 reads CASSQLIGVNTEAFF. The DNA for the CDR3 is TGCGCCAGCAGCCAATTGATAGGGGTGAACACTGAAGCTTTCTTT.

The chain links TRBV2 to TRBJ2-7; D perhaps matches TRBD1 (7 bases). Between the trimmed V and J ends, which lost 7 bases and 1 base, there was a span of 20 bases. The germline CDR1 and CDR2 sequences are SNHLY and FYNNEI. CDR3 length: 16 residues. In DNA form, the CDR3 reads TGTGCCAGCAATGTCGCCCGACAGGGAGGATCCTACGAGCAGTACTTC. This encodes CASNVARQGGSYEQYF.

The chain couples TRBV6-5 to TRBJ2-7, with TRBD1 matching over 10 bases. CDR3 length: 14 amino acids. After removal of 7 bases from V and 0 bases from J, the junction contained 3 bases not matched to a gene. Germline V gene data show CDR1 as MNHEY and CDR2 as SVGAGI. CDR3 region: CASTRDRGSYEQYF. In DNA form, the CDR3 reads TGTGCCAGCACACGGGACAGGGGCTCCTACGAGCAGTACTTC.